Shown below are 19 T cell receptor beta chains from a single sample sequenced in a study of shared clonotypes between healthy human individuals. Using immunoSEQ multiplex PCR, the repertoire was profiled, and TCRdb retains in-frame clones only, with some absent. The sample holds 2 million to 2.5 million clones, nearly 97% seen once. Material: naive CD4+ T cells sorted from blood. Subset: CD45RA+ positively selected. The receptors were gathered from a man aged 18 to 29 in good health.

This clone has a single count. The V call is TRBV2, the J call TRBJ1-1; TRBD1 matches 10 bases. The CDR3 totals 14 residues. The V and J ends lost 1 base and 11 bases, in that order; junction bases with no gene match: 7. Germline CDR1 reads SNHLY; CDR2 reads FYNNEI. The CDR3 protein is CASSEGGQGIRAFF. DNA for the CDR3: TGTGCCAGCAGTGAAGGGGGACAGGGGATCAGGGCTTTCTTT.

The chain joins TRBV7-9 to TRBJ1-4; D perhaps matches TRBD1 (6 bases). This CDR3 is built from 13 residues. Trimming stripped 5 bases from V and 8 bases from J, with 12 bases between. Germline values: CDR1 SEHNR, CDR2 FQNEAQ (reference sequence). CDR3 bases: TGTGCCAGCAGCACTCGGGGGGGCGAAAAACTGTTTTTT. Translated, it gives CASSTRGGEKLFF. The full variable domain, rest sourced from reference TRBV7-9 and TRBJ1-4, is DTGVSQNPRHKITKRGQNVTFRCDPISEHNRLYWYRQTLGQGPEFLTYFQNEAQLEKSRLLSDRFSAERPKGSFSTLEIQRTEQGDSAMYLCASSTRGGEKLFFGSGTQLSVL.

This chain links TRBV28 with TRBJ2-2, with unresolved D. Trimming removed 3 bases from V and 0 bases from J, with 2 bases in between. CDR3 size: 13 residues. Germline V gene data show CDR1 as MDHEN and CDR2 as SYDVKM. DNA of the CDR3: TGTGCCAGCAGTTTTACGAACACCGGGGAGCTGTTTTTT. It specifies CASSFTNTGELFF. Using reference TRBV28 and TRBJ2-2 for the parts outside the CDR3, the full variable domain is DVKVTQSSRYLVKRTGEKVFLECVQDMDHENMFWYRQDPGLGLRLIYFSYDVKMKEKGDIPEGYSVSREKKERFSLILESASTNQTSMYLCASSFTNTGELFFGEGSRLTVL.

The rearrangement joins TRBV6-6 to TRBJ1-5; D remains unclear. This CDR3 spans 12 amino acids. Germline loops: CDR1 MNHNY, CDR2 SVGAGI (reference sequence). Trimming removed 4 bases at V and 4 bases at J, with 5 bases between. This chain's CDR3 is CASSLLNQPQHF. The CDR3 DNA is TGTGCCAGCAGTTTGTTGAATCAGCCCCAGCATTTT.

The chain couples TRBV30 to TRBJ2-5, with D possibly being TRBD2 (5 bases). In germline, CDR1 is GTSNPN, CDR2 SVGIG (reference sequence). V was trimmed by 3 bases and J by 5 bases, leaving 16 bases between them. The CDR3 runs to 14 residues. CDR3 coding DNA: TGTGCCTGGAGCACCGGGATCCTCGGGGAGACCCAGTACTTC. Amino acids: CAWSTGILGETQYF.

This rearrangement joins TRBV28 to TRBJ2-7; D call uncertain. This CDR3 has 14 residues. Germline V gene data show CDR1 as MDHEN and CDR2 as SYDVKM. V was cut by 7 bases and J by 6 bases, with 19 bases left in between. The CDR3 loop is CASNNIQITGEQYF. CDR3 bases: TGTGCCAGCAACAACATACAGATTACGGGCGAGCAGTACTTC.

This chain joins TRBV29-1 and TRBJ2-3; D is undetermined. This CDR3 is 13 amino acids long. Germline lookup yields CDR1 SQVTM and CDR2 ANQGSEA. V was pared by 4 bases and J by 0 bases, with 8 bases between. The CDR3 region has the DNA TGCAGCGTTGGGCAGATTAGCACAGATACGCAGTATTTT. Amino acids: CSVGQISTDTQYF.

On this clone itself: This specimen includes other DNA sequences encoding the same CDR3. V gene TRBV6-1 combines with J gene TRBJ1-1; TRBD1 agrees at 7 bases. Germline V gene data show CDR1 as MNHNS and CDR2 as SASEGT. The CDR3 has 14 amino acids. The V and J ends lost 4 bases and 2 bases, in that order; junction bases with no gene match: 4. The CDR3 sequence: CASSVRQGNTEAFF. As DNA, the CDR3 is TGTGCCAGCAGTGTAAGACAGGGAAACACTGAAGCTTTCTTT.

V gene TRBV7-9 combines with J gene TRBJ2-7; 9 bases fit TRBD2. Germline CDR1 is SEHNR and CDR2 is FQNEAQ (reference sequence). Losses at the gene ends were 6 bases for V and 1 base for J; bases not matched to a gene: 10. This CDR3 region has 16 residues. Here the CDR3 reads CASSPDVAGASYEQYF. The CDR3 DNA reads as TGTGCCAGCAGTCCTGATGTAGCGGGGGCTTCCTACGAGCAGTACTTC.

The CDR3 loop is CASKARGLREQYF. CDR3 nucleotide sequence: TGTGCCAGCAAAGCTCGGGGGCTCAGAGAGCAGTACTTC. The chain recombines TRBV7-9 with TRBJ2-7; D tentatively fits TRBD1 or TRBD2 (6 bases each). V lost 7 bases to trimming and J lost 7 bases, with 17 bases between them. Germline V lookup: CDR1 SEHNR, CDR2 FQNEAQ (reference sequence). CDR3 length: 13 residues.

The chain joins TRBV11-3 to TRBJ2-2, with D maybe TRBD1 (5 bases). Per germline, CDR1 SGHNT and CDR2 YENEEA. This CDR3 comprises 16 residues. The ends were cut back, 1 base at V and 3 bases at J, with 12 bases in the middle. Here the CDR3 reads CASSLGGAGYTGELFF. The CDR3 DNA reads as TGTGCCAGCAGCTTAGGGGGCGCAGGGTACACCGGGGAGCTGTTTTTT.

The V gene is TRBV2, the J gene TRBJ1-5; D possibly corresponds to TRBD1 (6 bases). Trimming cost V 4 bases and J 4 bases, with 17 bases left between them. Looked up from germline, CDR1 is SNHLY and CDR2 is FYNNEI. The CDR3 runs 16 residues. The CDR3 loop reads CASSGAGRGSNQPQHF. The CDR3 DNA reads as TGTGCCAGCAGTGGGGCCGGCAGGGGAAGTAATCAGCCCCAGCATTTT.

The V gene is TRBV6-5, the J gene TRBJ1-5; D call uncertain. Germline lookup yields CDR1 MNHEY and CDR2 SVGAGI. The CDR3 consists of 13 residues. Trimming removed 2 bases from V and 5 bases from J, with 7 bases in between. CDR3 nucleotides: TGTGCCAGCAGTTACAAGGAGGATCAGCCCCAGCATTTT. The encoded protein is CASSYKEDQPQHF.

The chain is built from TRBV5-1 and TRBJ2-4; D call uncertain. This CDR3 region has 15 residues. Trimming stripped 3 bases from V and 7 bases from J, with 17 bases between. The germline CDR1 and CDR2 sequences are SGHRS and YFSETQ. DNA for the CDR3: TGCGCCAGCAGCTCCGCAAACTACCCGGTGAACATTCAGTACTTC. As protein: CASSSANYPVNIQYF.

The J gene is TRBJ1-1, the V gene TRBV13; D is unclear. V was clipped by 4 bases and J by 5 bases, with 11 bases between them. The length of the CDR3 is 13 residues. Germline CDR1 and CDR2: PRHDT and FYEKMQ (reference sequence). CDR3 DNA sequence: TGTGCCAGCAGCTCCACCCGAGGGACTGAAGCTTTCTTT. Amino acids: CASSSTRGTEAFF.

In the case of this clone: A junction boundary mismatches the germline segment, possibly from a read error. The chain has TRBV11-2 and TRBJ1-2, with D unclear. The germline V gene encodes CDR1 SGHAT and CDR2 FQNNGV. This CDR3 comprises 13 residues. The CDR3 loop reads CASSLDRSAGAAF. The DNA of the CDR3 is TGTGCCAGCAGCTTAGATAGGTCGGCAGGAGCCGCCTTC.

Turning to this clone: Additional DNA sequences in this sample encode the identical CDR3. The chain joins TRBV5-4 to TRBJ2-3; D call uncertain. Germline V gives CDR1 SGHNT, CDR2 YYREEE (reference sequence). Trimming stripped 2 bases from V and 1 base from J, with 5 bases between. The CDR3 runs to 13 residues. CDR3 DNA: TGTGCCAGCAGCTTACCGCGCACAGATACGCAGTATTTT. It codes for CASSLPRTDTQYF.

This CDR3 is CASSLGHPGQGHNEQFF. The CDR3, as DNA: TGTGCCAGCAGCTTAGGACATCCGGGACAGGGGCACAATGAGCAGTTCTTC. The J gene is TRBJ2-1, the V gene TRBV7-2, with TRBD1 identical over 10 bases. The length of the CDR3 is 17 residues. Germline V gene lookup returns CDR1 SGHTA and CDR2 FQGNSA. With 1 base clipped from V and 5 bases from J, the junction kept 8 bases outside the gene matches.

V is TRBV6-5 and J is TRBJ1-2, with D possibly being TRBD1 (5 bases). The V and J ends lost 6 bases and 6 bases respectively, with 14 bases between them. This CDR3 spans 13 amino acids. The germline V gene has CDR1 MNHEY and CDR2 SVGAGI. DNA of the CDR3: TGTGCCAGCAGACGGCCAGGGTTGGATGGCTACACCTTC. Its protein product is CASRRPGLDGYTF.